The source of this T cell receptor (beta chain) is a study of cytomegalovirus exposure and HLA in healthy donors. Study results and limitations: TCR beta V segments were, for the most part, productive about 87% or about 30% of the time in an earlier analysis. Analysis was carried out at a later point, and it linked a missense DCLRE1C variant to TCR beta V- and J-gene trimming. The classifier was said to identify cytomegalovirus status with high specificity and sensitivity.

Comments on this clone: The antigen is unknown.

PCR was performed using 60 Vbeta and 13 Jbeta primers. The protocol was immunoSEQ multiplex PCR, while the TCRdb copy is restricted to in-frame clones and leaves out a portion. The data show roughly 100,000 clones, about four fifths seen once. This receptor was taken from a male donor in good health and CMV-seropositive. Material for sequencing was PBMCs.

CDR3 region: CASSIRGSYEQFF. The CDR3 region has the DNA TGTGCCAGTAGTATCAGGGGCTCGTATGAGCAGTTCTTC. The gene calls are TRBV19 and TRBJ2-1, with a weak D call TRBD1 (6 bases). The germline V gene encodes CDR1 LNHDA and CDR2 SQIVND (reference sequence). The V and J ends lost 3 bases and 8 bases respectively, with 11 bases between them. CDR3 length: 13 residues.